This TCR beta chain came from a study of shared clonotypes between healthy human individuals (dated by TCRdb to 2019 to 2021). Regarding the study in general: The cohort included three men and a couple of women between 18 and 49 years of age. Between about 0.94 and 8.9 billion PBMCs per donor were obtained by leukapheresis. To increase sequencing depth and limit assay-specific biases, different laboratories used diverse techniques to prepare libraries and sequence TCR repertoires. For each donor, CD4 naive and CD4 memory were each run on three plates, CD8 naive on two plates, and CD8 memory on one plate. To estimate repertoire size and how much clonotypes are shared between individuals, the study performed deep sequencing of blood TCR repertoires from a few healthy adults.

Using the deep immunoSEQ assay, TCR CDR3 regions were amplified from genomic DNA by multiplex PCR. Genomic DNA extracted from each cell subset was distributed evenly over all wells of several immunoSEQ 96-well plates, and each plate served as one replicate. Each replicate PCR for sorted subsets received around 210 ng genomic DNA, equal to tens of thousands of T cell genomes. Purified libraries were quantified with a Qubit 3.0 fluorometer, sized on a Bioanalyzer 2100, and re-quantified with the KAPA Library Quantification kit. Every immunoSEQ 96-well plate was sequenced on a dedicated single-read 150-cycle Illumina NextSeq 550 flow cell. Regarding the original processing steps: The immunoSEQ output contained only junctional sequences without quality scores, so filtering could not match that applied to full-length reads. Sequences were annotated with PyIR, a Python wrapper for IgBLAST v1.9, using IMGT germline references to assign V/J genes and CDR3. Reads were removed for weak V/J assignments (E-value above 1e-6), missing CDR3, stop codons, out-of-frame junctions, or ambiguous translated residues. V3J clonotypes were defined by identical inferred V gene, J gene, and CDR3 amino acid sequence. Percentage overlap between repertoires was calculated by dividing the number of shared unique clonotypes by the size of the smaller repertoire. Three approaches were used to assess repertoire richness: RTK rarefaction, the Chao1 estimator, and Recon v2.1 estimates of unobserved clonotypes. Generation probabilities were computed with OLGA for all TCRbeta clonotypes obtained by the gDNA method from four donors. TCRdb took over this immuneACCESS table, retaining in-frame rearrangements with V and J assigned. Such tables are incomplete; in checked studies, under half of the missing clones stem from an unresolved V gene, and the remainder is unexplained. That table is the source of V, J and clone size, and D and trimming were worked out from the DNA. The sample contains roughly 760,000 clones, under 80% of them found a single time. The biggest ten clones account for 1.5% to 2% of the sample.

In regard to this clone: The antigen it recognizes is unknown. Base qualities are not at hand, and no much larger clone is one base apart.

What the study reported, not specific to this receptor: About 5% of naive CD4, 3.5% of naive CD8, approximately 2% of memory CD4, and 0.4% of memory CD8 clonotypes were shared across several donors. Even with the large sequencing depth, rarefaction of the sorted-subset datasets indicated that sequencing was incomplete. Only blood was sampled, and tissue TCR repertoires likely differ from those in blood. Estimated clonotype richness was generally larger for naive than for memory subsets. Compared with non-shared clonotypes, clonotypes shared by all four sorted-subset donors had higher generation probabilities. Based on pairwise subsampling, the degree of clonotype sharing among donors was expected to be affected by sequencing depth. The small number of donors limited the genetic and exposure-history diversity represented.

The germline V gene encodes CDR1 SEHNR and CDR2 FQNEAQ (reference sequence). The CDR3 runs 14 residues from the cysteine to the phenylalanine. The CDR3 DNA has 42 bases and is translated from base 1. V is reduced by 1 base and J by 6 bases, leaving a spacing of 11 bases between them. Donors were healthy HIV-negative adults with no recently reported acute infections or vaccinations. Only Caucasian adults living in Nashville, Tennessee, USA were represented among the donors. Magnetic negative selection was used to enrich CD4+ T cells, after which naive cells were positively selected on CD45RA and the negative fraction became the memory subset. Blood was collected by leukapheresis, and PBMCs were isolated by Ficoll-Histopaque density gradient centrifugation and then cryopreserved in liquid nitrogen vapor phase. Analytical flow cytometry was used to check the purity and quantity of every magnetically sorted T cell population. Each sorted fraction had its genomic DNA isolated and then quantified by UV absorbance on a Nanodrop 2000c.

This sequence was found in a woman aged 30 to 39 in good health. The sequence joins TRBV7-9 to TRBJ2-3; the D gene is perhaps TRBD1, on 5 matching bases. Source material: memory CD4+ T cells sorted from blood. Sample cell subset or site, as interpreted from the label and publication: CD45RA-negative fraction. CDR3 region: CASSLGQDTDTQYF. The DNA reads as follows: TGTGCCAGCAGCTTAGGTCAGGACACCGATACGCAGTATTTT.